One sample yielded the 9 T cell receptor beta chains listed below, sequenced in a study of cytomegalovirus exposure and HLA in healthy donors. It was with 60 Vbeta and 13 Jbeta primers that the PCR ran. TCRdb's copy holds only in-frame clones and misses some; the assay was immunoSEQ multiplex PCR. Of about 190,000 clones listed, about 69% are singletons. The specimen sequenced was PBMCs. The receptors come from a man younger than 45 in good health and CMV-seropositive.

The genes are TRBV11-3 and TRBJ2-7; TRBD1 might be the D (5 bases). Trimming took 0 bases from V and 5 from J, leaving 8 bases between them. The germline V gene encodes CDR1 SGHNT and CDR2 YENEEA. The CDR3 length is 13 residues. The CDR3 loop is CASSLDGADEQYF. The CDR3 DNA reads as TGTGCCAGCAGCTTAGATGGGGCAGACGAGCAGTACTTC.

V is TRBV5-5 and J is TRBJ2-3; D is perhaps TRBD2 (6 bases). The V gene lost 1 base and the J gene lost 4 bases, with 13 bases spanning the gap. CDR1 and CDR2 (germline): SGHKS, YYEKEE (reference sequence). This CDR3 is 15 amino acids long. CDR3 region: CASSLRQGGSDTQYF. The CDR3 DNA reads as TGTGCCAGCAGCTTGAGGCAGGGAGGTTCAGATACGCAGTATTTT.

The sample holds a few counts of this clone. The chain is built from TRBV4-2 and TRBJ2-2; possibly TRBD2 for D (6 bases). The CDR3 length is 16 residues. Per the germline V gene, CDR1 is LGHNA and CDR2 is YNFKEQ. Deletions cut 0 bases from V and 4 bases from J, with 12 bases between. The CDR3 is CASSQDTVAVTGELFF. The CDR3 coding sequence is TGTGCCAGCAGCCAAGATACGGTAGCGGTCACCGGGGAGCTGTTTTTT.

The J gene is TRBJ1-1, the V gene TRBV28; 9 bases line up with TRBD1. J was trimmed by 10 bases and V by 6 bases; bases with no gene match: 9. CDR1 and CDR2 from the germline V gene are MDHEN and SYDVKM. This CDR3 has 13 amino acids. The CDR3 here is CASRSGQGVSAFF. CDR3 nucleotide sequence: TGTGCCAGCAGATCGGGACAGGGAGTATCAGCTTTCTTT.

This clone was seen just once. The identical CDR3 is also encoded by other nucleotide sequences in the sample. The chain couples TRBV9 to TRBJ2-1; 11 nucleotides align to TRBD2. There are 15 residues in the CDR3. Per germline, CDR1 SGDLS and CDR2 YYNGEE. V shed 4 bases, J shed 3 bases, and the junction held 3 bases outside the gene matches. CDR3 bases: TGTGCCAGCAGCCCCGGGACTAGCGGCTACAATGAGCAGTTCTTC. Its protein product is CASSPGTSGYNEQFF.

The rearrangement links TRBV7-2 to TRBJ1-5; the match to TRBD1 covers 9 bases. The CDR3 is 15 amino acids. After removal of 3 bases from V and 7 bases from J, the junction contained 7 bases not matched to a gene. In germline, CDR1 is SGHTA, CDR2 FQGNSA. The CDR3 loop reads CASSLTQGAGQPQHF. The CDR3 DNA follows: TGTGCCAGCAGCTTGACACAGGGGGCGGGACAGCCCCAGCATTTT.

The chain employs TRBV30 and TRBJ2-5; TRBD2 matches at 8 bases. Looked up from germline, CDR1 is GTSNPN and CDR2 is SVGIG (reference sequence). The CDR3 contains 14 residues. Trimming at V came to 6 bases and at J to 11 bases, leaving 17 bases not matched to a gene. CDR3 sequence: CACSIGLASLEQYF. The CDR3 DNA follows: TGTGCCTGCAGTATAGGACTAGCCTCTTTGGAGCAGTACTTC.

This rearrangement joins TRBV7-9 to TRBJ2-1; 9 bases fit TRBD2. Per the germline V gene, CDR1 is SEHNR and CDR2 is FQNEAQ (reference sequence). The CDR3 is 17 amino acids. The junction had 7 bases not matched to a gene; V was cut back by 4 bases and J by 0 bases. CDR3 in amino acids: CASSSRGRGGSYNEQFF. CDR3 DNA sequence: TGTGCCAGCAGCTCCCGGGGGCGGGGGGGCTCCTACAATGAGCAGTTCTTC.

The V call is TRBV6-1, the J call TRBJ2-7; TRBD2 aligns across 12 bases. Per the germline V gene, CDR1 is MNHNS and CDR2 is SASEGT. The CDR3 runs 14 residues. J lost 4 bases, V lost 8 bases, and 6 bases had no gene match. CDR3 protein: CASGSGTSGYEQYF. The CDR3 DNA follows: TGTGCCAGCGGCTCCGGGACTAGCGGGTACGAGCAGTACTTC.